This entry lists 9 T cell receptor beta chains sequenced from one sample in a study of high-grade serous ovarian cancer treatment subgroups. Tumor samples were obtained before definitive surgery or chemotherapy. Sequencing used immunoSEQ multiplex PCR; TCRdb keeps in-frame clones, though not all of them. The sample has about 11,000 clones; around 86% are singletons. What was sequenced was tumor tissue. The receptors were sampled from a human donor with high-grade serous ovarian cancer.

CDR3 sequence: CASSQGRATDTQYF. CDR3 DNA: TGCGCCAGCAGCCAAGGGAGGGCCACAGATACGCAGTATTTT. The genes are TRBV4-1 and TRBJ2-3, with D possibly matching TRBD2 (6 bases). V was shortened by 1 base and J by 2 bases, with 7 bases between the two germline ends. Germline V gene sequence: CDR1 MGHRA, CDR2 YSYEKL. The CDR3 consists of 14 residues.

V usage is TRBV11-2 and J usage is TRBJ2-7; 9 bases agree with TRBD1. CDR1 and CDR2 (germline): SGHAT, FQNNGV. Trimming cost V 5 bases and J 7 bases; bases outside gene matches: 9. The CDR3 has 14 residues. This chain's CDR3 is CASSENRGQGEQYF. CDR3 DNA: TGTGCCAGCAGCGAAAACAGGGGGCAAGGGGAGCAGTACTTC.

The chain links TRBV4-1 to TRBJ1-1, with a weak D call TRBD1 (5 bases). V lost 0 bases and J lost 11, with 19 bases in between. Germline V CDR1 and CDR2: MGHRA, YSYEKL. The CDR3 length is 15 residues. The CDR3 protein is CASSQDGARAGRAFF. CDR3 DNA: TGCGCCAGCAGCCAAGATGGGGCCAGGGCGGGACGGGCTTTCTTT.

The chain carries TRBV28 and TRBJ2-7; unclear D gene. Germline V CDR1 and CDR2: MDHEN, SYDVKM. V lost 6 bases, J lost 3 bases, and 12 bases lay in between. The CDR3 is 13 amino acids. CDR3 DNA sequence: TGTGCCAGCAGCCGACGGGCTCACTACGAGCAGTACTTC. This gives the protein CASSRRAHYEQYF.

The chain joins TRBV7-8 to TRBJ2-7; no clear D. Trimming pared 5 bases from V and 3 bases from J, leaving 2 bases between. Germline V lookup: CDR1 SGHVS, CDR2 FQNEAQ. CDR3 length: 10 amino acids. The CDR3, as DNA: TGTGCCAGCAGCAACTACGAGCAGTACTTC. It specifies CASSNYEQYF.

This clone was observed once. The chain recombines TRBV15 with TRBJ1-4; D is uncertain. Between the trimmed V and J ends, which lost 3 bases and 0 bases, there was a span of 11 bases. Germline-derived CDR1 and CDR2 are LNHNV and YYDKDF (reference sequence). The CDR3 is made up of 16 amino acids. The CDR3 DNA sequence: TGTGCCACCAGCAGTCATGGACTCACAACTAATGAAAAACTGTTTTTT. Its protein product is CATSSHGLTTNEKLFF.

Sample share makes this clone large (0.1 to 1%). The genes are TRBV6-1 and TRBJ1-1, with 7 nucleotides matching TRBD1. Trimming at V came to 5 bases and at J to 7 bases, leaving 7 bases not matched to a gene. CDR3 length: 13 residues. Per the germline V gene, CDR1 is MNHNS and CDR2 is SASEGT. The CDR3 DNA is TGTGCCAGCAGTCCCTACGGGGACAGTGAAGCTTTCTTT. Protein product: CASSPYGDSEAFF.

The CDR3 coding sequence is TGCGCCAGCAGCCTAAGGGACTCCAGCTCCTACAATGAGCAGTTCTTC. It encodes CASSLRDSSSYNEQFF. The chain employs TRBV4-1 and TRBJ2-1, with D tentatively TRBD2 (6 bases). Germline V gene data show CDR1 as MGHRA and CDR2 as YSYEKL. The V end was cut by 4 bases, the J end by 0 bases, with 13 bases between. The CDR3 runs to 16 residues.

The V call is TRBV28, the J call TRBJ2-7, with 10 bases that match TRBD1. V trimming: 5 bases; J trimming: 4 bases; junction bases outside the gene matches: 14. The CDR3 is made up of 17 amino acids. Germline assignment: CDR1 MDHEN and CDR2 SYDVKM. CDR3 residues: CASSISIWGQGNYEQYF. The CDR3 DNA is TGTGCCAGCAGTATCTCAATATGGGGACAGGGGAATTACGAGCAGTACTTC. Together with reference TRBV28 and TRBJ2-7, the CDR3 gives the full variable domain: DVKVTQSSRYLVKRTGEKVFLECVQDMDHENMFWYRQDPGLGLRLIYFSYDVKMKEKGDIPEGYSVSREKKERFSLILESASTNQTSMYLCASSISIWGQGNYEQYFGPGTRLTVT.